This T cell receptor (beta chain) was sequenced during a study of blood T cell repertoires in COVID-19. Germline values: CDR1 ENHRY, CDR2 SYGVKD. The CDR3 contains 16 residues. V shed 2 bases and J 7 bases; nucleotides not matched to a gene: 12. In the study's own analysis: Nucleated cell counts were estimated from reference gene primer amplification. Sequenced by immunoSEQ multiplex PCR; TCRdb stores in-frame clones only, minus some. For V, J and clone size, that table is used; D and trimming come from the DNA. This table has some 240,000 clones, 84% appearing once. The source is a woman between 40 and 55 years old who had recovered from COVID-19. The sample comprised peripheral blood. This chain joins TRBV10-3 and TRBJ1-2; 8 nucleotides line up with TRBD1. The CDR3 sequence is CAISEGQGSYAGGYTF. CDR3 coding DNA: TGTGCCATCAGTGAGGGACAGGGTTCATACGCTGGTGGCTACACCTTC.